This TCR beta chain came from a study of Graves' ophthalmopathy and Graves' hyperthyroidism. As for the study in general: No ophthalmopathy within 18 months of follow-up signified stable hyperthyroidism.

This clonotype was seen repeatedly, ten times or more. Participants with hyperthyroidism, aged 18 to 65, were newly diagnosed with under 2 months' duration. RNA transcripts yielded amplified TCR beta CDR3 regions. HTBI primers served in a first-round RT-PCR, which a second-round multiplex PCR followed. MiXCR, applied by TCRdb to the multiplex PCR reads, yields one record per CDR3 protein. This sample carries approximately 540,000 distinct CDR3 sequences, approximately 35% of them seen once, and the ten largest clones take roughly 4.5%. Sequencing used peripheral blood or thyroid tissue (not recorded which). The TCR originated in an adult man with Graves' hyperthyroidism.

This CDR3 is CASSAHLGQGSNQPQHF. CDR3 coding DNA: TGTGCCAGCAGTGCACACCTGGGACAGGGGAGCAATCAGCCCCAGCATTTT. The rearrangement links TRBV12-3 or TRBV12-4 to TRBJ1-5; the match to TRBD1 covers 10 bases. The ends lost 5 bases at V and 1 base at J; junction bases unmatched: 8. The CDR3 is 17 amino acids.